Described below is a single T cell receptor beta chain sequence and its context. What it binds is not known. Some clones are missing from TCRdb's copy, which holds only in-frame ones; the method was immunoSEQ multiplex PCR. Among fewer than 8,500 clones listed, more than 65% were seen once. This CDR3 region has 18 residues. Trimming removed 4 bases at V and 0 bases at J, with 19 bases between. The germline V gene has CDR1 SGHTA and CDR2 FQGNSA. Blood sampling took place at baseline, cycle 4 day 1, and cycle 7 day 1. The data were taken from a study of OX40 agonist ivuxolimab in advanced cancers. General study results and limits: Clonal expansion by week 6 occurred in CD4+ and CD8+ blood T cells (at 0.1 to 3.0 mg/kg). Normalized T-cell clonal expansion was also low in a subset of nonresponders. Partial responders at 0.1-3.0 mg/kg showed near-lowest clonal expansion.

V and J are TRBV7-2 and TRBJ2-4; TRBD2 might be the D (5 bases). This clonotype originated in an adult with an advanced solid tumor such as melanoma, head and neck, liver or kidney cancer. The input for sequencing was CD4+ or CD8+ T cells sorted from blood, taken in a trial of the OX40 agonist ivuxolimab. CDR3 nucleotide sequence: TGTGCCAGCAGCTCCCTCGGAAAGGTAGCGAGAGCCAAAAACATTCAGTACTTC. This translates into CASSSLGKVARAKNIQYF. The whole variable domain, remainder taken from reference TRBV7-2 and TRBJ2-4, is GAGVSQSPSNKVTEKGKDVELRCDPISGHTALYWYRQSLGQGLEFLIYFQGNSAPDKSGLPSDRFSAERTGGSVSTLTIQRTQQEDSAVYLCASSSLGKVARAKNIQYFGAGTRLSVL.